This T cell receptor beta chain was captured by sequencing in a study of cytomegalovirus exposure and HLA in healthy donors. The study ran its PCR with 60 Vbeta and 13 Jbeta primers. The data were produced by immunoSEQ multiplex PCR, yet TCRdb's version contains in-frame clones alone and is incomplete. Of some 180,000 clones listed, 70% to 85% are singletons. V lost 11 bases and J lost 2, with 16 bases in between. The CDR3 is made up of 13 amino acids. CDR1 and CDR2 (germline): ENHRY, SYGVKD. The material sequenced was PBMCs. This receptor was taken from a woman aged 60-75 years in good health and CMV-seropositive. The V and J genes are TRBV10-3 and TRBJ2-7; D uncertain. CDR3 coding DNA: TGTGCCGCGTCCAAAGACTCTACCTACGAGCAGTACTTC. This sequence encodes CAASKDSTYEQYF.